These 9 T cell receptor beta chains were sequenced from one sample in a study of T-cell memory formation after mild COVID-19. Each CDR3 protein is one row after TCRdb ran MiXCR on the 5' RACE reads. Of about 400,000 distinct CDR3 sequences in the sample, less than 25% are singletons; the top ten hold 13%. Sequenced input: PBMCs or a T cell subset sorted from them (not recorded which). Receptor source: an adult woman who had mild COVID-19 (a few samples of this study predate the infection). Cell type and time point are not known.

CDR3: CASSLAGQGNTGELFF. The CDR3 DNA is TGTGCCAGCAGCTTAGCGGGCCAGGGGAACACCGGGGAGCTGTTTTTT. The chain is built from TRBV7-6 and TRBJ2-2; maybe TRBD1 (5 bases). Between the trimmed V and J ends, which lost 0 bases and 1 base, there was a span of 9 bases. The CDR3 length is 16 residues. Germline CDR1 is SGHVS and CDR2 is FNYEAQ.

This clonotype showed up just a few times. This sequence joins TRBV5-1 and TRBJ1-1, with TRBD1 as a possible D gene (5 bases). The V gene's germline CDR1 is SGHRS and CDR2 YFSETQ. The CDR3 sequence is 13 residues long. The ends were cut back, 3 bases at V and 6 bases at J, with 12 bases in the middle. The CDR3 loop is CASSYPGSPEAFF. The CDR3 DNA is TGCGCCAGCAGCTACCCAGGGAGCCCTGAAGCTTTCTTT.

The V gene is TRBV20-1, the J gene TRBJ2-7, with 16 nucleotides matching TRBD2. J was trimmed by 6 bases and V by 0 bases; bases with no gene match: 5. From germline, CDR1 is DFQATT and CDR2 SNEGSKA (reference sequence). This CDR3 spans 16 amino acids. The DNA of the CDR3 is TGCAGTGCTAGAGATGGGACTAGCGGGAGGGGGTTCGAGCAGTACTTC. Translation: CSARDGTSGRGFEQYF.

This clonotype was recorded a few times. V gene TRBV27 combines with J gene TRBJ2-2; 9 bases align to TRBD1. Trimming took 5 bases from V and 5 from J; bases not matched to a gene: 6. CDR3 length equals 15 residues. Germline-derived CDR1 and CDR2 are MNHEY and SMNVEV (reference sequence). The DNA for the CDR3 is TGTGCCAGCAGTCTGGACAGGGGAGGGACCGGGGAGCTGTTTTTT. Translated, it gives CASSLDRGGTGELFF.

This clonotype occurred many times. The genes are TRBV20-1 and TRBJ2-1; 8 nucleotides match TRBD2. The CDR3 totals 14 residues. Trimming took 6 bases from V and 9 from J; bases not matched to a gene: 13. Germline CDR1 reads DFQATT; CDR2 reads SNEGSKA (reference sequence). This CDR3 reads CSASLVAGKSEQFF. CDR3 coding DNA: TGCAGTGCCTCTCTAGTAGCGGGAAAATCTGAGCAGTTCTTC.

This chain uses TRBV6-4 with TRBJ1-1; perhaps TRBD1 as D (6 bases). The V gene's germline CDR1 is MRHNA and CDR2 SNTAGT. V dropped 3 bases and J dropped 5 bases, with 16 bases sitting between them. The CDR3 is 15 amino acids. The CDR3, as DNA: TGTGCCAGCAGTGAAGAGGGAACAGGGATAACTGAAGCTTTCTTT. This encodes CASSEEGTGITEAFF.

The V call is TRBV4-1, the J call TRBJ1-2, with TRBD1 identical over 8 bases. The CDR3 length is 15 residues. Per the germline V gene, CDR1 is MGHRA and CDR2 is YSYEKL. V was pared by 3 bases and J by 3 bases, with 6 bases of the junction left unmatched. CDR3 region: CASSHQRGQDYGYTF. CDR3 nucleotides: TGCGCCAGCAGCCACCAACGGGGACAGGACTATGGCTACACCTTC.

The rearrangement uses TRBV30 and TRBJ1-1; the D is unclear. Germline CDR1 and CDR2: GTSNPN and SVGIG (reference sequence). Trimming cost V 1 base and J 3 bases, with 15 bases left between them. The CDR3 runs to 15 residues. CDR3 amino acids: CAWSGVGKVDTEAFF. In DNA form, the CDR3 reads TGTGCCTGGAGTGGAGTCGGGAAAGTGGACACTGAAGCTTTCTTT.

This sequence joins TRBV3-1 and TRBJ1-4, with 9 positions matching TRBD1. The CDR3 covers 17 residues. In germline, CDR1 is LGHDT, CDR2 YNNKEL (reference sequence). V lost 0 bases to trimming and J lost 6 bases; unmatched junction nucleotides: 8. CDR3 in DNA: TGTGCCAGCAGCCAAGAAGGCAGCGGGGACAGGGATGAAAAACTGTTTTTT. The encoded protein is CASSQEGSGDRDEKLFF.